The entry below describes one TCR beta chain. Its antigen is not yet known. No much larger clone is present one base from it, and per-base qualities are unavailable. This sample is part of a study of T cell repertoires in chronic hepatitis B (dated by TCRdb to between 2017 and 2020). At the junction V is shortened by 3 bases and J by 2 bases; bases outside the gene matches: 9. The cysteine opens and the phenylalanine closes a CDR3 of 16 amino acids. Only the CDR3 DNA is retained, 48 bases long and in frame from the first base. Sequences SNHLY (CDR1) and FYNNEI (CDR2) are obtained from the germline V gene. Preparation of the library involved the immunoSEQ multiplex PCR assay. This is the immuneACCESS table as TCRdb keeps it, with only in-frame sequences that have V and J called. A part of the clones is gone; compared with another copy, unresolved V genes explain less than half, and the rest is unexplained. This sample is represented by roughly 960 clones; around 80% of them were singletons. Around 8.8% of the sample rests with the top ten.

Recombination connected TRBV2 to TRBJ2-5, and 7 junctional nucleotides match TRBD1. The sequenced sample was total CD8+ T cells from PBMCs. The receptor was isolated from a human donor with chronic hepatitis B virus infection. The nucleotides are TGTGCCAGCAGTGATGCACAGGGGATGGGGCAAGAGACCCAGTACTTC. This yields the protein CASSDAQGMGQETQYF. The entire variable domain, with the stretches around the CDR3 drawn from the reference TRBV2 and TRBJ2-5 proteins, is EPEVTQTPSHQVTQMGQEVILRCVPISNHLYFYWYRQILGQKVEFLVSFYNNEISEKSEIFDDQFSVERPDGSNFTLKIRSTKLEDSAMYFCASSDAQGMGQETQYFGPGTRLLVL.